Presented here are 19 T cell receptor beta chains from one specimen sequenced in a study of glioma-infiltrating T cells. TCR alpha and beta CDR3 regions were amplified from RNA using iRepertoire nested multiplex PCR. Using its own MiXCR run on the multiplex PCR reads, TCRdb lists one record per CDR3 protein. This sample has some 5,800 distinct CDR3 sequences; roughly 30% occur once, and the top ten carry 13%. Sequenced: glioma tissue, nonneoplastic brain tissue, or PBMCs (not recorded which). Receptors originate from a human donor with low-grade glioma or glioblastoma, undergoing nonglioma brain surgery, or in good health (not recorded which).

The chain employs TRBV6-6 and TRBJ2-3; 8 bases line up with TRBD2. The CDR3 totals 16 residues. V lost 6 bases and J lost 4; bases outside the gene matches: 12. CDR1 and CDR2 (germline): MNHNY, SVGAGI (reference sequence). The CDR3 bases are TGTGCCAGCAGCGGGAGGGCCGTCGAGTGCTCAGATACGCAGTATTTT. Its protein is CASSGRAVECSDTQYF.

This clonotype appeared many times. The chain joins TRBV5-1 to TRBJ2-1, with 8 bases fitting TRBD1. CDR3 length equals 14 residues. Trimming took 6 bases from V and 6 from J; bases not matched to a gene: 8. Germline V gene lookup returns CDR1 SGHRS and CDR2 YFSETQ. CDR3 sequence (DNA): TGCGCCAGCAAGGCTTGGACAGGGAGCAATGAGCAGTTCTTC. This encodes CASKAWTGSNEQFF.

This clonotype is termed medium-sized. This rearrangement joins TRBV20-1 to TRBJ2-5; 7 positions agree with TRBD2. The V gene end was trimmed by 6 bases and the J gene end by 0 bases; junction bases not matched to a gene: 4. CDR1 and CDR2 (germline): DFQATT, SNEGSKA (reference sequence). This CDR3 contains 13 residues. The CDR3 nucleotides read TGCAGTGCGCGGGGGACGCACCAAGAGACCCAGTACTTC. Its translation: CSARGTHQETQYF.

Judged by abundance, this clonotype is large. CDR3 bases: TGTGCCAGCAGACTGTTGGGAAAACCAACCTACGAGCAGTACGTC. It codes for CASRLLGKPTYEQYV. The chain is built from TRBV6-2 or TRBV6-3 and TRBJ2-7, with D hard to call. The CDR3 loop spans 15 amino acids. Trimming removed 6 bases at V and 2 bases at J, with 17 bases between. Per the germline V gene, CDR1 is MNHEY and CDR2 is SVGEGT.

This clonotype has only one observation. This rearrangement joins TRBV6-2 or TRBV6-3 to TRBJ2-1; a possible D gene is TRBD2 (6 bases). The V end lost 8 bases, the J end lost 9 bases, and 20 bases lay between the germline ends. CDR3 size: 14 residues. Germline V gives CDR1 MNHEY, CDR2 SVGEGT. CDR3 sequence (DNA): TGTGCCAGCGGAGATACGCGCGGGATGGTTGAGCAGTTCTTC. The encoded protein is CASGDTRGMVEQFF.

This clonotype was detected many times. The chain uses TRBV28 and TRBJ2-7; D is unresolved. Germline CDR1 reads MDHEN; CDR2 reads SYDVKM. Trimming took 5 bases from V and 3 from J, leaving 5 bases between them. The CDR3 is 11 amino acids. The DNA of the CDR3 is TGTGCCAGCAGTCCGAACTACGAGCAGTACTTC. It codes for CASSPNYEQYF.

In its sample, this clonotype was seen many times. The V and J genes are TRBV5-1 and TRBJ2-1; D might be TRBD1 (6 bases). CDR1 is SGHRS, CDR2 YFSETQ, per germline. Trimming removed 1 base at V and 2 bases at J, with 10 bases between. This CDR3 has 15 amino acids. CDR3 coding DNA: TGCGCCAGCAGCTTGTTCGGGACAACCTACAATGAGCAGTTCTTC. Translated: CASSLFGTTYNEQFF.

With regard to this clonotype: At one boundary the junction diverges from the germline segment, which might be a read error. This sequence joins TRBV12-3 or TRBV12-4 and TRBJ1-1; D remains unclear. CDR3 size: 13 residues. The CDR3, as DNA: TGTGCCATCAGTTTAGCTGGCGATCCATGGTGTTTCTTT. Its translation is CAISLAGDPWCFF.

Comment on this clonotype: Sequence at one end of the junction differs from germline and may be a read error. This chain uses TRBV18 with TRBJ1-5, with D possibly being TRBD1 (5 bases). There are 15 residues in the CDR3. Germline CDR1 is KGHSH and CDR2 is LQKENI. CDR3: CASSQAAGQGQPHHF. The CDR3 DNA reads TGTGCCAGCTCGCAGGCTGCGGGCCAGGGTCAGCCCCATCATTTT. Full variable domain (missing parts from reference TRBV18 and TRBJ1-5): NAGVMQNPRHLVRRRGQEARLRCSPMKGHSHVYWYRQLPEEGLKFMVYLQKENIIDESGMPKERFSAEFPKEGPSILRIQQVVRGDSAAYFCASSQAAGQGQPHHFGDGTRLSIL.

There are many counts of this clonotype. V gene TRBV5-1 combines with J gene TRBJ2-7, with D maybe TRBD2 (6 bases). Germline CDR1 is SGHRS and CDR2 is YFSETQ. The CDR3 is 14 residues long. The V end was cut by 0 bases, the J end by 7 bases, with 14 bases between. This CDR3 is CASSLGFGTREQYF. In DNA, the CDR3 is TGCGCCAGCAGCTTGGGTTTCGGGACTCGAGAGCAGTACTTC. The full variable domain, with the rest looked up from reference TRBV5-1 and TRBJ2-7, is KAGVTQTPRYLIKTRGQQVTLSCSPISGHRSVSWYQQTPGQGLQFLFEYFSETQRNKGNFPGRFSGRQFSNSRSEMNVSTLELGDSALYLCASSLGFGTREQYFGPGTRLTVT.

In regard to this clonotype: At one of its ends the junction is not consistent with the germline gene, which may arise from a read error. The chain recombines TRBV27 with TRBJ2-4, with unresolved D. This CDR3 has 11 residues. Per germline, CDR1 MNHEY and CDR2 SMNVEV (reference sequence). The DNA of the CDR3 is TGTGCCAGCCGAAGGTACAATTCGCCGTTCTTC. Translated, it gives CASRRYNSPFF.

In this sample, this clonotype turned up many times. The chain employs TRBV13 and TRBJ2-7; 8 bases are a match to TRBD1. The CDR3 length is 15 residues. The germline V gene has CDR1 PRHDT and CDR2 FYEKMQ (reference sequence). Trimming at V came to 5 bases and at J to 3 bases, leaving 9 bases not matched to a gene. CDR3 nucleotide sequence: TGTGCCAGCAGCCCCGGGACAGGAGGAAACTACGAGCAGTACGTC. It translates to CASSPGTGGNYEQYV.

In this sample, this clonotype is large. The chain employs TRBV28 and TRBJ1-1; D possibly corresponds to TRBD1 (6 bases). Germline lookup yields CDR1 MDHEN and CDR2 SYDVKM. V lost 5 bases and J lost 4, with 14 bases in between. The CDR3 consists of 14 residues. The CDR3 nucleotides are TGTGCCAGCAGTCGAAGCGCGGGGGCCACTGAAGCTTTCTTT. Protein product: CASSRSAGATEAFF.

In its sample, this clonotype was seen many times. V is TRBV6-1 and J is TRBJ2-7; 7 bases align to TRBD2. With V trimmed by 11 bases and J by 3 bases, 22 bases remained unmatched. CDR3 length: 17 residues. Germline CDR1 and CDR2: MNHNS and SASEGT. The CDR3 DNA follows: TGTGCCGGCACCGTCTTTTCTAGCGGTTCCACATTCTACGAGCAGTACTTC. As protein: CAGTVFSSGSTFYEQYF.

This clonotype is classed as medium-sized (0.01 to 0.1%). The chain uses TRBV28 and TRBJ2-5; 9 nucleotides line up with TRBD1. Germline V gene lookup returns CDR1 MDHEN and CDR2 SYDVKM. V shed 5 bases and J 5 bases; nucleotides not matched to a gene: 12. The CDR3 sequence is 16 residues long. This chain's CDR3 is CASSPAGDRDGETQYF. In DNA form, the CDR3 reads TGTGCCAGCAGTCCCGCCGGGGACAGGGACGGGGAGACCCAGTACTTC. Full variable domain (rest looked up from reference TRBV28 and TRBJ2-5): DVKVTQSSRYLVKRTGEKVFLECVQDMDHENMFWYRQDPGLGLRLIYFSYDVKMKEKGDIPEGYSVSREKKERFSLILESASTNQTSMYLCASSPAGDRDGETQYFGPGTRLLVL.

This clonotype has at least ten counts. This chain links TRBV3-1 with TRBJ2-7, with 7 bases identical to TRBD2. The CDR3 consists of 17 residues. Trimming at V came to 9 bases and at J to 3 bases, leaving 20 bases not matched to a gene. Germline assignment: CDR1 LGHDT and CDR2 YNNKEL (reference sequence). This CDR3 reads CASSGGGRNGEIYEQYF. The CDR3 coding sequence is TGTGCCAGTTCGGGAGGAGGGCGGAATGGGGAAATCTACGAGCAGTACTTC.

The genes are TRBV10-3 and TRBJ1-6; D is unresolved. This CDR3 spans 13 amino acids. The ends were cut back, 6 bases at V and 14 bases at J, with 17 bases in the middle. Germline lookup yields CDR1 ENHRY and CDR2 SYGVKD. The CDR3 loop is CAIRQLENSSLHF. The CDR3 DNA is TGTGCCATCAGACAGCTGGAAAATTCGTCCCTCCACTTT.

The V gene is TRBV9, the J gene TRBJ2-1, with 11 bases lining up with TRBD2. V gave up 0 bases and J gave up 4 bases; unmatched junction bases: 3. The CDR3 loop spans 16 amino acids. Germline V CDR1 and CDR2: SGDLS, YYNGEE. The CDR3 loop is CASSVAGTSGYNEQFF. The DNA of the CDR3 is TGTGCCAGCAGCGTAGCCGGGACTAGCGGTTACAATGAGCAGTTCTTC.

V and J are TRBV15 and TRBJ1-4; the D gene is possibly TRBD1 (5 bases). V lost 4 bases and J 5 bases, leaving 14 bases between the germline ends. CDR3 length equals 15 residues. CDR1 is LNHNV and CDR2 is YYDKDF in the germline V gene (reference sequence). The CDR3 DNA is TGTGCCACCAGCACCGGGGACGTCACAAATGAAAAACTGTTTTTT. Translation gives CATSTGDVTNEKLFF.